Listed below are T cell receptor beta chains from one sample, sequenced in a study of cytomegalovirus exposure and HLA in healthy donors. Libraries were prepared by immunoSEQ multiplex PCR; TCRdb keeps only in-frame clonotypes and omits some of them. Of fewer than 150,000 clones in the sample, roughly 75% were seen once. Material: PBMCs. The receptors derive from a man aged 30 to 45 in good health and CMV-seronegative. The CDR3 runs from the conserved cysteine through the conserved F or W. The D gene is left open where the match is weak. The size entry is marked missing in some rows and otherwise reads once, few, many or a size class.

d_call	v_call	j_call	clone_size	cdr3_aa	cdr3_nt
TRBD1	TRBV28	TRBJ2-7	.	CASSPSLDRGTYEQYF	TGTGCCAGCAGTCCTAGCCTGGACAGGGGCACCTACGAGCAGTACTTC
.	TRBV7-9	TRBJ1-1	.	CASSFYGNTEAFF	TGTGCCAGCAGCTTCTACGGGAACACTGAAGCTTTCTTT
TRBD2	TRBV19	TRBJ2-3	few	CASSIDRSGRPPPQYF	TGTGCCAGTAGTATAGATCGGAGCGGGAGGCCCCCCCCGCAGTATTTT
.	TRBV11-2	TRBJ2-7	few	CASSLAGVYEQYF	TGTGCCAGCAGCTTAGCGGGAGTCTACGAGCAGTACTTC
TRBD1	TRBV6-1	TRBJ2-3	.	CASRSDRGPDTQYF	TGTGCCAGCAGGTCGGACAGGGGGCCGGATACGCAGTATTTT
TRBD1	TRBV28	TRBJ1-6	.	CASSFMRTGGNSPLHF	TGTGCCAGCAGTTTTATGAGGACAGGGGGAAATTCACCCCTCCACTTT
.	TRBV6-6	TRBJ1-3	few	CASSYSGSGNTIYF	TGTGCCAGCAGTTACTCCGGCTCTGGAAACACCATATATTTT
TRBD2	TRBV28	TRBJ2-2	.	CASSLVPGRAVGPITGELFF	TGTGCCAGCAGTTTAGTTCCCGGGAGGGCCGTCGGCCCGATCACCGGGGAGCTGTTTTTT
.	TRBV21-1	TRBJ1-4	.	CASSTRGRGGEKLFF	TGTGCCAGCAGCACAAGAGGAAGGGGTGGGGAAAAACTGTTTTTT
.	TRBV10-2	TRBJ1-2	.	CASSPTGTFWHMQGYTF	TGCGCCAGCAGTCCAACCGGGACATTTTGGCACATGCAAGGCTACACCTTC
TRBD2	TRBV5-1	TRBJ2-1	.	CASSLEGLAGGPYEQFF	TGCGCCAGCAGCTTGGAGGGACTAGCGGGAGGGCCCTATGAGCAGTTCTTC
.	TRBV5-1	TRBJ2-5	.	CASSLRPAQKETQYF	TGCGCCAGCAGCTTGAGGCCCGCACAGAAAGAGACCCAGTACTTC
.	TRBV5-4	TRBJ1-4	.	CASSRQADEKLFF	TGTGCCAGCAGTCGACAGGCGGACGAAAAACTGTTTTTT
.	TRBV11-2	TRBJ1-5	once	CASSGAKLGQPQHF	TGTGCCAGCAGTGGGGCCAAGTTAGGTCAGCCCCAGCATTTT
TRBD2	TRBV28	TRBJ2-5	few	CASSLFSGMATQYF	TGTGCCAGCAGTTTATTTAGCGGGATGGCGACCCAGTACTTC
.	TRBV9	TRBJ2-3	.	CASSVVEADTQYF	TGTGCCAGCAGCGTAGTTGAGGCAGATACGCAGTATTTT
.	TRBV18	TRBJ1-3	.	CASSPGGTGNTIYF	TGTGCCAGCTCACCAGGGGGCACTGGAAACACCATATATTTT
TRBD1	TRBV10-2	TRBJ2-1	.	CASSVDRTGANEQFF	TGCGCCAGCAGTGTTGATCGGACAGGGGCGAATGAGCAGTTCTTC
.	TRBV5-4	TRBJ1-1	few	CASSYTGNTEAFF	TGTGCCAGCAGCTATACAGGGAACACTGAAGCTTTCTTT
.	TRBV6-4	TRBJ2-2	.	CASSDSRDTGELFF	TGTGCCAGCAGTGACTCGCGGGACACCGGGGAGCTGTTTTTT
TRBD1	TRBV7-9	TRBJ2-3	.	CASSFRTGSDTQYF	TGTGCCAGCAGCTTTAGGACAGGCTCAGATACGCAGTATTTT
TRBD1	TRBV5-1	TRBJ2-1	.	CASSLAGTGARGEQFF	TGCGCCAGCAGCTTGGCGGGGACAGGGGCTAGGGGTGAGCAGTTCTTC
TRBD1	TRBV19	TRBJ1-6	.	CASSTRAGGPHF	TGTGCCAGTAGTACAAGGGCAGGGGGGCCCCACTTT
.	TRBV12-5	TRBJ1-4	.	CASGLGGSGEKLFF	TGTGCTAGTGGTTTGGGAGGGTCGGGGGAAAAACTGTTTTTT
TRBD1	TRBV7-9	TRBJ2-5	.	CASSFGQGSEETQYF	TGTGCCAGCAGCTTCGGACAGGGGTCAGAGGAGACCCAGTACTTC
TRBD1	TRBV19	TRBJ2-5	.	CASRITSGGSKTQYF	TGTGCCAGTAGAATTACATCAGGGGGCTCAAAGACCCAGTACTTC